This T cell receptor beta chain was recorded in a study of T cell changes during pregnancy in multiple sclerosis. The germline gives CDR1 LNHDA, CDR2 SQIVND (reference sequence). Trimming took 4 bases from V and 7 from J, leaving 5 bases between them. CDR3 length: 11 amino acids. This clone was seen a handful of times. The protocol was immunoSEQ multiplex PCR, while the TCRdb copy is restricted to in-frame clones and leaves out a portion. The sample holds 78,000 or so clones, about 92% seen once. V is TRBV19 and J is TRBJ1-5, with D unresolved. Sequenced material: peripheral blood, taken before pregnancy. This TCR was recovered from a female donor with multiple sclerosis, enrolled in a pregnancy study. Here the CDR3 DNA reads TGTGCCAGTAGTAGTGGCCAGCCCCAGCATTTT. This encodes CASSSGQPQHF.